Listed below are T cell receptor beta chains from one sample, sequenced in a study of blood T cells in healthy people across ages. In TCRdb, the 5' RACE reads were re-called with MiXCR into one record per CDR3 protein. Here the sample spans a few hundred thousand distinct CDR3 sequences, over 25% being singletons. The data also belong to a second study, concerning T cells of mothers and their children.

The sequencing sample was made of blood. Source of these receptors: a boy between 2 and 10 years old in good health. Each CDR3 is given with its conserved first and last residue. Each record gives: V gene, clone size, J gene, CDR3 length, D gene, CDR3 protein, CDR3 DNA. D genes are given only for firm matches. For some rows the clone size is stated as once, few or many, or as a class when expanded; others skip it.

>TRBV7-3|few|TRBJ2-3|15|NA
CASSLNRGAMNTQYF
TGTGCCAGCAGCTTAAACCGGGGGGCTATGAATACGCAGTATTTT
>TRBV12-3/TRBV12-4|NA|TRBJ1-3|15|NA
CASSDTTGFRNTIYF
TGTGCCAGCAGTGACACAACAGGGTTCCGAAACACCATATATTTT
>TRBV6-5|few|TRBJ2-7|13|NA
CASSPEDSYEQYF
TGTGCCAGCAGCCCTGAGGATTCCTACGAGCAGTACTTC
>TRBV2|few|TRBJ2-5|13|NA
CASREDHMGTQYF
TGTGCCAGCAGGGAGGACCATATGGGGACCCAGTACTTC
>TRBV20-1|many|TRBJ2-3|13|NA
CSARGSGTDTQYF
TGCAGTGCTAGGGGGTCTGGCACAGATACGCAGTATTTT
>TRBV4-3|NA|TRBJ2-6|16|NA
CASSQDGDSGANVLTF
TGCGCCAGCAGCCAAGATGGGGATTCTGGGGCCAACGTCCTGACTTTC
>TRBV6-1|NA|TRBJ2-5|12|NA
CASIGAEETQYF
TGTGCCAGCATTGGGGCAGAAGAGACCCAGTACTTC
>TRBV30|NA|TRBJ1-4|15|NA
CAWKRQAPTNEKLFF
TGTGCCTGGAAGCGACAGGCCCCTACTAATGAAAAACTGTTTTTT
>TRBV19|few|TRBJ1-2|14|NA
CASSPPGRHYGYTF
TGTGCCAGTAGCCCTCCGGGACGCCACTATGGCTACACCTTC
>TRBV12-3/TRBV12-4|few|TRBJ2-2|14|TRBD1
CASRGTGRPGELFF
TGTGCCAGCAGGGGGACAGGGCGCCCCGGGGAGCTGTTTTTT
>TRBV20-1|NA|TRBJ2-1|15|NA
CSARGSSIRYNEQFF
TGCAGTGCTAGGGGATCTTCGATACGCTACAATGAGCAGTTCTTC
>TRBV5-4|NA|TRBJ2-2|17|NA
CASMRGIAAANTGELFF
TGTGCCAGCATGCGGGGTATAGCGGCAGCGAACACCGGGGAGCTGTTTTTT
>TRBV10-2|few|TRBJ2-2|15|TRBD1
CASRDRVIDTGELFF
TGCGCCAGCAGAGACAGGGTTATCGACACCGGGGAGCTGTTTTTT
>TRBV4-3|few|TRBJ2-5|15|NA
CASSQEIAAPETQYF
TGCGCCAGCAGCCAAGAAATAGCGGCCCCAGAGACCCAGTACTTC
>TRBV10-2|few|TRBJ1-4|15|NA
CASSESGAFNEKLFF
TGCGCCAGCAGTGAGTCCGGGGCGTTCAATGAAAAACTGTTTTTT
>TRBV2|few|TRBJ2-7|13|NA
CASSGSEAYEQYF
TGTGCCAGCAGTGGGAGCGAGGCCTACGAGCAGTACTTC
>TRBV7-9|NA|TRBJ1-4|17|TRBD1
CASSSTPPGGVGEKLFF
TGTGCCAGCAGCTCTACACCACCAGGGGGGGTCGGTGAAAAACTGTTTTTT
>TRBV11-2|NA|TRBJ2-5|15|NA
CASSRPGTNQETQYF
TGTGCCAGCAGCCGCCCGGGGACCAACCAAGAGACCCAGTACTTC
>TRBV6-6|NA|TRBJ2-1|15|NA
CASSYRGGGYNEQFF
TGTGCCAGCAGTTATCGAGGGGGGGGGTACAATGAGCAGTTCTTC
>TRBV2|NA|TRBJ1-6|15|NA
CASSEEGGYNSPLHF
TGTGCCAGCAGTGAGGAGGGAGGCTATAATTCACCCCTCCACTTT
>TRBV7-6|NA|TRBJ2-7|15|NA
CASSLEMGAAYEQYF
TGTGCCAGCAGCTTAGAAATGGGGGCGGCCTACGAGCAGTACTTC
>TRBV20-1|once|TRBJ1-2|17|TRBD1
CSARAAGQGARVYGYTF
TGCAGTGCTAGGGCCGCGGGACAGGGGGCTCGGGTCTATGGCTACACCTTC
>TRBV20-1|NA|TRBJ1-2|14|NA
CSARGVRGLYGYTF
TGCAGTGCTAGAGGCGTACGGGGGCTCTATGGCTACACCTTC
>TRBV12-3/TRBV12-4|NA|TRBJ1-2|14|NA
CASSLQGFYYGYTF
TGTGCCAGCAGTTTACAGGGATTTTACTATGGCTACACCTTC
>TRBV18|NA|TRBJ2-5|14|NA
CASSPGAAQETQYF
TGTGCCAGCTCACCAGGAGCGGCCCAAGAGACCCAGTACTTC
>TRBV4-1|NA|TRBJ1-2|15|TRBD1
CASSELDRDPYGYTF
TGCGCCAGCAGCGAGCTCGACAGGGATCCCTATGGCTACACCTTC
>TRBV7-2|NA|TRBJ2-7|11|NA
CASTTGPEQYF
TGTGCCAGCACCACTGGCCCCGAGCAGTACTTC
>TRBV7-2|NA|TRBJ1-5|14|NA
CASSITPGGQPQHF
TGTGCCAGCAGCATTACACCGGGTGGTCAGCCCCAGCATTTT
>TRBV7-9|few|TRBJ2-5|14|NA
CASSLRQGKETQYF
TGTGCCAGCAGCTTACGGCAGGGCAAAGAGACCCAGTACTTC
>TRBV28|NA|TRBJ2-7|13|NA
CATLRRDSYEQYF
TGTGCCACCCTCCGCCGGGACTCCTACGAGCAGTACTTC
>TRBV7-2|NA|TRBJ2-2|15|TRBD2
CASSREGRENGELFF
TGTGCCAGCAGCCGAGAAGGGAGGGAGAACGGGGAGCTGTTTTTT
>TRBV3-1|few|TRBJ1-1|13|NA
CASSQVGESEAFF
TGTGCCAGCAGCCAAGTTGGAGAGAGTGAAGCTTTCTTT
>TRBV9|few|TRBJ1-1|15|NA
CASSRRSDGNTEAFF
TGTGCCAGCAGCCGTAGATCCGATGGGAACACTGAAGCTTTCTTT
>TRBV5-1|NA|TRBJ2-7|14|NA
CASSLERSNYEQYF
TGCGCCAGCAGCTTGGAGCGCTCTAACTACGAGCAGTACTTC
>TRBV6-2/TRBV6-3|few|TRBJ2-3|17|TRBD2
CASSYLAGAFSTDTQYF
TGTGCCAGCAGTTACCTAGCGGGAGCTTTTTCGACAGATACGCAGTATTTT
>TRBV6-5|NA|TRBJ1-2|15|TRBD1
CASSYRQGASHGYTF
TGTGCCAGCAGTTACAGACAGGGGGCCTCCCATGGCTACACCTTC
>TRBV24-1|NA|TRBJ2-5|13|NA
CATSDSNQETQYF
TGTGCCACCAGTGATTCCAACCAAGAGACCCAGTACTTC
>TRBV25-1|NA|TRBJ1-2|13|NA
CASSDNGRGPGRF
TGTGCCAGCAGTGACAACGGCAGGGGTCCAGGGCGATTC
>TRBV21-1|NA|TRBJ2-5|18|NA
CASSKDPKAPNRGETQYF
TGTGCCAGCAGCAAAGACCCTAAAGCTCCAAACAGGGGAGAGACCCAGTACTTC
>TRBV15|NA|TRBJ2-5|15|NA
CATSRDWAGRETQYF
TGTGCCACCAGCAGAGATTGGGCAGGGAGAGAGACCCAGTACTTC
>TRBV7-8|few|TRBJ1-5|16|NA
CASSRWVPLNNQPQHF
TGTGCCAGCAGCAGATGGGTCCCCTTGAACAATCAGCCCCAGCATTTT
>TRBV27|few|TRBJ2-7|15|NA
CASSLIGLSSYEQYF
TGTGCCAGCAGTTTAATCGGCTTAAGCTCCTACGAGCAGTACTTC
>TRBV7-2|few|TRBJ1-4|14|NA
CASRRTGIDEKLFF
TGTGCCAGCAGGCGAACAGGGATCGACGAAAAACTGTTTTTT
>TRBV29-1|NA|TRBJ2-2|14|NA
CSVTGREDTGELFF
TGCAGCGTTACCGGCAGGGAGGACACCGGGGAGCTGTTTTTT
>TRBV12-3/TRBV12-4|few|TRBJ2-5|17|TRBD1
CASSRKGTVGYQETQYF
TGTGCCAGCAGCCGAAAAGGGACAGTAGGGTACCAAGAGACCCAGTACTTC
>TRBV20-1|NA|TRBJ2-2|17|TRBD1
CSARQSRGQSGPGELFF
TGCAGTGCTAGGCAATCCCGGGGACAGTCGGGACCCGGGGAGCTGTTTTTT
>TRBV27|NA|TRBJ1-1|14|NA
CASSPGRINTEAFF
TGTGCCAGCAGTCCCGGAAGGATTAACACTGAAGCTTTCTTT
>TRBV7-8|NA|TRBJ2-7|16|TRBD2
CASSLGGLAGVYEQYF
TGTGCCAGCAGCTTAGGGGGACTAGCGGGAGTCTACGAGCAGTACTTC
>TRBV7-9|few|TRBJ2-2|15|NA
CASSLSRGGAGELFF
TGTGCCAGCAGCTTATCACGGGGAGGCGCCGGGGAGCTGTTTTTT
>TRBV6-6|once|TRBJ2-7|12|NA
CASGPHSYEQYF
TGTGCCAGCGGGCCGCACTCCTACGAGCAGTACTTC
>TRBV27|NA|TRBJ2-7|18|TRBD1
CASFGPPISGQGVDEQYF
TGTGCCAGCTTCGGTCCACCGATATCGGGACAGGGGGTAGACGAGCAGTACTTC
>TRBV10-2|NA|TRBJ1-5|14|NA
CASSEWQGDQPQHF
TGCGCCAGCAGTGAGTGGCAGGGTGATCAGCCCCAGCATTTT
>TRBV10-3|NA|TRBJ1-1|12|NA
CAISDPLTEAFF
TGTGCCATCAGTGACCCGCTCACTGAAGCTTTCTTT
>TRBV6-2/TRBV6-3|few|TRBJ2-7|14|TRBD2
CASSYLAGAYEQYF
TGTGCCAGCAGTTACTTGGCGGGAGCCTACGAGCAGTACTTC
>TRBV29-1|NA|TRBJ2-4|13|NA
CSAKGLAKNIQYF
TGCAGCGCGAAGGGACTAGCCAAAAACATTCAGTACTTC
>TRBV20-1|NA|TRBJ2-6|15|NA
CSARVQGSGANVLTF
TGCAGTGCTAGGGTACAGGGATCGGGGGCCAACGTCCTGACTTTC